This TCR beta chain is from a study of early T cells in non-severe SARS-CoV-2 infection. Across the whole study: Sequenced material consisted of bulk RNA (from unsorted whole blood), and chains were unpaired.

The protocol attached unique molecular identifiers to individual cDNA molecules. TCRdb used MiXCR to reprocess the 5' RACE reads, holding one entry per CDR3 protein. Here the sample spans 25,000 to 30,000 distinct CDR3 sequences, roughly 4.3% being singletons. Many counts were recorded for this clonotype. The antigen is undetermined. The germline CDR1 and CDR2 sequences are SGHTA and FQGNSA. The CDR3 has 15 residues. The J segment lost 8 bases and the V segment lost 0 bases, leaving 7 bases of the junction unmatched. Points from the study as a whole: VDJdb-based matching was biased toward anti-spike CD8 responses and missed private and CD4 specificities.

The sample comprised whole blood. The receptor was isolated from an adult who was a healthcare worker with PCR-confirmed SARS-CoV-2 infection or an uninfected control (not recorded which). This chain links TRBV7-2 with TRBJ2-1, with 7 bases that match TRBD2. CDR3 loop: CASSLAAGEFDEQFF. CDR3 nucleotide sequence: TGTGCCAGCAGCTTAGCTGCGGGGGAGTTCGATGAGCAGTTCTTC. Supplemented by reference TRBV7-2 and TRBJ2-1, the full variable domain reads GAGVSQSPSNKVTEKGKDVELRCDPISGHTALYWYRQSLGQGLEFLIYFQGNSAPDKSGLPSDRFSAERTGGSVSTLTIQRTQQEDSAVYLCASSLAAGEFDEQFFGPGTRLTVL.